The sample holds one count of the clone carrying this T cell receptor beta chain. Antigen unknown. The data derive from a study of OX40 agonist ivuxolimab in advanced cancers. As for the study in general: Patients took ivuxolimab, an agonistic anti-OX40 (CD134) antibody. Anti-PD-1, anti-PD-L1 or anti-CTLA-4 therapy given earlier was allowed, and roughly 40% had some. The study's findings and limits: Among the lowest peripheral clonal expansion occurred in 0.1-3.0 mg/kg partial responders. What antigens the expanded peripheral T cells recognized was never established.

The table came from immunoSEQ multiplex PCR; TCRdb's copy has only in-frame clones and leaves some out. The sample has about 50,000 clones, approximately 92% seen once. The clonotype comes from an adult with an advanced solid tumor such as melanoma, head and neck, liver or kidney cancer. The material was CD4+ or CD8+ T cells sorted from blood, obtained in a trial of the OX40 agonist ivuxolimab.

The DNA for the CDR3 is TGTGCCAGCAGTCCGGGACAGGGGCCCTACGAGCAGTACTTC. It is translated as CASSPGQGPYEQYF. The chain has TRBV2 and TRBJ2-7; 10 bases fit TRBD1. V was pared by 5 bases and J by 2 bases, with 3 bases of the junction left unmatched. Germline CDR1 and CDR2: SNHLY and FYNNEI. The CDR3 has 14 residues.